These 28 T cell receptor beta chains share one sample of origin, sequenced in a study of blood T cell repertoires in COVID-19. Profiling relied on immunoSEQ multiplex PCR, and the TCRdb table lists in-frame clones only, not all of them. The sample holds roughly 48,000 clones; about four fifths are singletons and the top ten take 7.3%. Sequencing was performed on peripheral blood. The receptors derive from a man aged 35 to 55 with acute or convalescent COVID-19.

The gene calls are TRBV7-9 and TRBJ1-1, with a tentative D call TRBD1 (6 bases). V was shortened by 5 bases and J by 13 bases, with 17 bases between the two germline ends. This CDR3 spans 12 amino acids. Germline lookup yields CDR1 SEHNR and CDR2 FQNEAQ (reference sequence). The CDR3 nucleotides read TGTGCCAGCAGCCTCCAACAGGGCTTTAGTTTCTTT. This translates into CASSLQQGFSFF. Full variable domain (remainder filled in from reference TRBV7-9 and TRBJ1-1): DTGVSQNPRHKITKRGQNVTFRCDPISEHNRLYWYRQTLGQGPEFLTYFQNEAQLEKSRLLSDRFSAERPKGSFSTLEIQRTEQGDSAMYLCASSLQQGFSFFGQGTRLTVV.

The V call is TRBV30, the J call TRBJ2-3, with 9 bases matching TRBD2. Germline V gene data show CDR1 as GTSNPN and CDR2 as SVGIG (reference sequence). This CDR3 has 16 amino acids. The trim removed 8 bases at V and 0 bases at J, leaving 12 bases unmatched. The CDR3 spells CAKTKRGAISTDTQYF. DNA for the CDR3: TGTGCCAAAACAAAGCGGGGGGCCATTAGCACAGATACGCAGTATTTT.

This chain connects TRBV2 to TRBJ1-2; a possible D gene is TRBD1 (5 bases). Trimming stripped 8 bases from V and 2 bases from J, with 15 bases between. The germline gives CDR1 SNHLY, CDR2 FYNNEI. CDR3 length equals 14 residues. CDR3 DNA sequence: TGTGCCAGCCGTCCCCAGGGTCGGAACTATGGCTACACCTTC. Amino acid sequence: CASRPQGRNYGYTF. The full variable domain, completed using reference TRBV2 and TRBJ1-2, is EPEVTQTPSHQVTQMGQEVILRCVPISNHLYFYWYRQILGQKVEFLVSFYNNEISEKSEIFDDQFSVERPDGSNFTLKIRSTKLEDSAMYFCASRPQGRNYGYTFGSGTRLTVV.

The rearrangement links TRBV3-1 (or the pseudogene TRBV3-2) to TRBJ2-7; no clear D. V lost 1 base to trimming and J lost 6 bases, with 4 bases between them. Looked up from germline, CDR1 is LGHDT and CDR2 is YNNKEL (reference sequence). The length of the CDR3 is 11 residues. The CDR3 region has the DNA TGTGCCAGCAGCCAAGCGGGCGAGCAGTACTTC. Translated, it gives CASSQAGEQYF.

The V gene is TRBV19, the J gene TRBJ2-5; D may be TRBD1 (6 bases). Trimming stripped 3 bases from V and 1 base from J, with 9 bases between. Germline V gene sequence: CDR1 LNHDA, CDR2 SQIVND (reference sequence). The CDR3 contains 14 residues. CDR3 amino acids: CASSILDSQETQYF. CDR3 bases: TGTGCCAGTAGTATCTTGGACAGCCAAGAGACCCAGTACTTC. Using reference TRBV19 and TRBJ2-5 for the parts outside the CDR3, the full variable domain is DGGITQSPKYLFRKEGQNVTLSCEQNLNHDAMYWYRQDPGQGLRLIYYSQIVNDFQKGDIAEGYSVSREKKESFPLTVTSAQKNPTAFYLCASSILDSQETQYFGPGTRLLVL.

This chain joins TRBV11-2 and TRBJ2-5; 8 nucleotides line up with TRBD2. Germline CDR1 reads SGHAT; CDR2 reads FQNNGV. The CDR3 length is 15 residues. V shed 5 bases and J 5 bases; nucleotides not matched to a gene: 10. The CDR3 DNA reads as TGTGCCAGCAGCACCAGAGGACTAGCAGCTGAGACCCAGTACTTC. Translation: CASSTRGLAAETQYF. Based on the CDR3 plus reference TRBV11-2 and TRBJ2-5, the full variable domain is EAGVAQSPRYKIIEKRQSVAFWCNPISGHATLYWYQQILGQGPKLLIQFQNNGVVDDSQLPKDRFSAERLKGVDSTLKIQPAKLEDSAVYLCASSTRGLAAETQYFGPGTRLLVL.

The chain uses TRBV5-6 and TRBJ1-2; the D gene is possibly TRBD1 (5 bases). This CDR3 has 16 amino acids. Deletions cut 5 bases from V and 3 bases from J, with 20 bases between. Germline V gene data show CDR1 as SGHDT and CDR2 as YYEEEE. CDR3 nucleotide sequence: TGTGCCAGCAGGACCCCAAGGAGGGGTGTGGACTATGGCTACACCTTC. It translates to CASRTPRRGVDYGYTF.

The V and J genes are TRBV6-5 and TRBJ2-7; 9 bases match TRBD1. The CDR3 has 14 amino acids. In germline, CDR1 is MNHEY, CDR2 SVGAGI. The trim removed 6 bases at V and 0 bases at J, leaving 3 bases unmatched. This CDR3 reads CASSRDRVSYEQYF. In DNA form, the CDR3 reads TGTGCCAGCAGCCGGGACAGGGTCTCCTACGAGCAGTACTTC.

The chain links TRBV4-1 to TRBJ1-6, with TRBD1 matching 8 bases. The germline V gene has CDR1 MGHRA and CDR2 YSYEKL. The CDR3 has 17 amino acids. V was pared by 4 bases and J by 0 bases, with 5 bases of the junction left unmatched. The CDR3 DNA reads TGCGCCAGCAGCCTGGGACAGGCGAGCTCCTATAATTCACCCCTCCACTTT. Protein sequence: CASSLGQASSYNSPLHF.

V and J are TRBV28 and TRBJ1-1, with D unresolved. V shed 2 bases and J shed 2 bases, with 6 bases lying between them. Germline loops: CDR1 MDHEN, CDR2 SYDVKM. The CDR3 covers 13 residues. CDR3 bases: TGTGCCAGCAGTTTACTCAGAAACACTGAAGCTTTCTTT. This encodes CASSLLRNTEAFF.

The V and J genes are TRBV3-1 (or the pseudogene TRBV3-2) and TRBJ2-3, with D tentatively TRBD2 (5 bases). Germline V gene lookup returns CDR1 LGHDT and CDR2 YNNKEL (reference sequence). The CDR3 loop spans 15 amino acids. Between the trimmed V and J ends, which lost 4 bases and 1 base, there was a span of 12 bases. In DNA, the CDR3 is TGTGCCAGCAGCCCGGGGAACGGGGGCACAGATACGCAGTATTTT. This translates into CASSPGNGGTDTQYF.

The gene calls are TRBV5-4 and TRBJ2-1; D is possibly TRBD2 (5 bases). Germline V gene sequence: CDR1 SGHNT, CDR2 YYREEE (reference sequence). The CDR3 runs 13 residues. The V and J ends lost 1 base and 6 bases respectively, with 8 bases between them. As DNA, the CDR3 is TGTGCCAGCAGCTTGAGGGCGGGCAATGAGCAGTTCTTC. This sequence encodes CASSLRAGNEQFF.

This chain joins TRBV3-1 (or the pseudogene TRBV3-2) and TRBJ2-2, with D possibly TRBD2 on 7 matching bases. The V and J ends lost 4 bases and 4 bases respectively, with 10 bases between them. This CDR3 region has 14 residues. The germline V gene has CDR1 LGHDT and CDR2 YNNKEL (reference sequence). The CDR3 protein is CASSRGGATGELFF. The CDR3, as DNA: TGTGCCAGCAGCCGGGGGGGGGCCACCGGGGAGCTGTTTTTT.

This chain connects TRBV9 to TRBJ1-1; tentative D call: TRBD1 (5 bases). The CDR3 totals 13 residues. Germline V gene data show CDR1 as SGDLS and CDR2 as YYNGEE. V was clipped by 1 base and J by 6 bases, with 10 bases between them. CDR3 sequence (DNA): TGTGCCAGCAGCGTACAGGGTTCGTCTGAAGCTTTCTTT. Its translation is CASSVQGSSEAFF.

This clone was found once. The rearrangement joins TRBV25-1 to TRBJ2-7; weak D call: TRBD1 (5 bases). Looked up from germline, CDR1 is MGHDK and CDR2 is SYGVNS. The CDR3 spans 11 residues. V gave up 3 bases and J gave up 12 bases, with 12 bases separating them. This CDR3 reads CASSELTEAYF. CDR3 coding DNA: TGTGCCAGCAGTGAGCTGACAGAGGCGTACTTC.

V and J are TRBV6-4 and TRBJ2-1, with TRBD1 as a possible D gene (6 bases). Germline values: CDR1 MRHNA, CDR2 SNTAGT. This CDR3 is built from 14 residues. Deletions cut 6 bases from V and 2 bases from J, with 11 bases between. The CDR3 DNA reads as TGTGCCAGCAGGGGGGCGGGCACCTACAATGAGCAGTTCTTC. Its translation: CASRGAGTYNEQFF.

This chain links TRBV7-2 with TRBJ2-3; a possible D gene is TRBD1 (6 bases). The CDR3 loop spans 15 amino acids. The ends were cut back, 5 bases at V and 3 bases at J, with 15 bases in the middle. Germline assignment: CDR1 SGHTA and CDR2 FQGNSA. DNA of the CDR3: TGTGCCAGCAGCCTAACAGGGTTAGGGACAGATACGCAGTATTTT. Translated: CASSLTGLGTDTQYF.

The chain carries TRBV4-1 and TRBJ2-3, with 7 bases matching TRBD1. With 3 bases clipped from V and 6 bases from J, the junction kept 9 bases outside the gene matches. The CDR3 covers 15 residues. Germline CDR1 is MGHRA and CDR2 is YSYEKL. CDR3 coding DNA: TGCGCCAGCAGCCACCCCGACAGGGAAGGTGATACGCAGTATTTT. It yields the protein CASSHPDREGDTQYF.

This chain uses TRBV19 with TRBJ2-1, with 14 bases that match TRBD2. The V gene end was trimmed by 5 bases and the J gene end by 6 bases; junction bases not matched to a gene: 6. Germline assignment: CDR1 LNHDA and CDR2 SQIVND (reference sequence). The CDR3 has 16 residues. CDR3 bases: TGTGCCAGTAGTCGTGGGACTAGCGGGGGCCGCAATGAGCAGTTCTTC. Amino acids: CASSRGTSGGRNEQFF.

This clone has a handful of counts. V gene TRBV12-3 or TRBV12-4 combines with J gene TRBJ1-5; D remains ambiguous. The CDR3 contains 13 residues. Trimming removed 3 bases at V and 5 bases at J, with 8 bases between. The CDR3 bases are TGTGCCAGCAGTTTCAGACATGATCAGCCCCAGCATTTT. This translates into CASSFRHDQPQHF.

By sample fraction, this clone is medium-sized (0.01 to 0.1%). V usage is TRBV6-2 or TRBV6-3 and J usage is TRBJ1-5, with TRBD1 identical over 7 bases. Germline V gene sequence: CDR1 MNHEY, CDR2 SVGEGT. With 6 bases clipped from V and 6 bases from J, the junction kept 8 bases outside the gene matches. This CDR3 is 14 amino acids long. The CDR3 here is CASSPTGLTQPQHF. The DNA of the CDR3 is TGTGCCAGCAGCCCGACAGGGTTGACTCAGCCCCAGCATTTT.

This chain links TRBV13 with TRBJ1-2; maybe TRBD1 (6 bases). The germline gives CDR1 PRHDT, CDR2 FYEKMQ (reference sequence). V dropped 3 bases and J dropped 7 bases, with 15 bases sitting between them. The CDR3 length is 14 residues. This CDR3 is CASSFPDSRTGYTF. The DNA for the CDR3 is TGTGCCAGCAGCTTCCCGGACAGCCGAACTGGCTACACCTTC.

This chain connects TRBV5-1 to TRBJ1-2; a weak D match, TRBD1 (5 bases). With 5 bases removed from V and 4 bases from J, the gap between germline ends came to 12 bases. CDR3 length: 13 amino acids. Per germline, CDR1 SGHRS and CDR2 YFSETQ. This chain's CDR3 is CASRMWTIYGYTF. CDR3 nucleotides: TGCGCCAGCAGAATGTGGACAATCTATGGCTACACCTTC.

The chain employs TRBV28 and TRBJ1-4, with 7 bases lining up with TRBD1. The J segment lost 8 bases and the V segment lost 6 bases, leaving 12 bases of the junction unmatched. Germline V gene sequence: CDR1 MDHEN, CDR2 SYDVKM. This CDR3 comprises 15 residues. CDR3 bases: TGTGCCAGCAGACCATGGGCAGGGGGGAAAGAAAAACTGTTTTTT. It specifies CASRPWAGGKEKLFF. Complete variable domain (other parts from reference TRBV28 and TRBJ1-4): DVKVTQSSRYLVKRTGEKVFLECVQDMDHENMFWYRQDPGLGLRLIYFSYDVKMKEKGDIPEGYSVSREKKERFSLILESASTNQTSMYLCASRPWAGGKEKLFFGSGTQLSVL.

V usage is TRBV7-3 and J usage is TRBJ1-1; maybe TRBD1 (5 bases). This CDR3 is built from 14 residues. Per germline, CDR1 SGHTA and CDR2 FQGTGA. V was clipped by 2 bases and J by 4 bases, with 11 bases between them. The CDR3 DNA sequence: TGTGCCAGCAGCTTACAGGGTGGTGGCACTGAAGCTTTCTTT. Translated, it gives CASSLQGGGTEAFF.

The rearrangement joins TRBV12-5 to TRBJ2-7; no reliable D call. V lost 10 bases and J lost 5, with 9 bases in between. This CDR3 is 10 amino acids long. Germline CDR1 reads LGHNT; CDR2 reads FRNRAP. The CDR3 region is CATSFDEQYF. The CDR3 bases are TGTGCTACCTCGTTCGACGAGCAGTACTTC.

CDR3: CASSRDRYYEQYF. DNA of the CDR3: TGCGCCAGCAGCAGGGACAGATACTACGAGCAGTACTTC. The chain carries TRBV5-1 and TRBJ2-7; 7 bases are a match to TRBD1. Trimming took 4 bases from V and 3 from J; bases not matched to a gene: 4. CDR1 is SGHRS, CDR2 YFSETQ, per germline. The CDR3 loop spans 13 amino acids.

DNA of the CDR3: TGTGCCAGCAGCCGCCAAGGGACAGGGGGTAGCCGCGGGGAAGCTTTCTTT. Translated: CASSRQGTGGSRGEAFF. The gene calls are TRBV7-2 and TRBJ1-1; TRBD1 aligns across 11 bases. Germline V gene sequence: CDR1 SGHTA, CDR2 FQGNSA. This CDR3 has 17 residues. The V and J ends lost 5 bases and 8 bases, in that order; junction bases with no gene match: 16. The complete variable domain, with remaining parts taken from reference TRBV7-2 and TRBJ1-1, reads GAGVSQSPSNKVTEKGKDVELRCDPISGHTALYWYRQSLGQGLEFLIYFQGNSAPDKSGLPSDRFSAERTGGSVSTLTIQRTQQEDSAVYLCASSRQGTGGSRGEAFFGQGTRLTVV.